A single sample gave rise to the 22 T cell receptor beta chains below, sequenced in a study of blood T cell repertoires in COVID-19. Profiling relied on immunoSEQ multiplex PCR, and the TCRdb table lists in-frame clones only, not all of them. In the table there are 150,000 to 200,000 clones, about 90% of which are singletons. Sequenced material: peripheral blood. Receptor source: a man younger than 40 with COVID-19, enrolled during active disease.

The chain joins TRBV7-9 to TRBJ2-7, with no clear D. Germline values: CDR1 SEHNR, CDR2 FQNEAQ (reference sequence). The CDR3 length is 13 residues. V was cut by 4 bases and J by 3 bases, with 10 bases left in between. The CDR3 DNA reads TGTGCCAGCAGCTCAGGATTAGGCTACGAGCAGTACTTC. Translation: CASSSGLGYEQYF.

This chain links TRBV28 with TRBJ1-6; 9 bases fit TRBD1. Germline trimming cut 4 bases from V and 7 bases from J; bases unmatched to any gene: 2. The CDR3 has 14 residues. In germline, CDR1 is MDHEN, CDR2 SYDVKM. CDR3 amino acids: CASSSGQGNSPLHF. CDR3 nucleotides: TGTGCCAGCAGTTCGGGACAGGGAAATTCACCCCTCCACTTT. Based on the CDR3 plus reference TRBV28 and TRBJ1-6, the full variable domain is DVKVTQSSRYLVKRTGEKVFLECVQDMDHENMFWYRQDPGLGLRLIYFSYDVKMKEKGDIPEGYSVSREKKERFSLILESASTNQTSMYLCASSSGQGNSPLHFGNGTRLTVT.

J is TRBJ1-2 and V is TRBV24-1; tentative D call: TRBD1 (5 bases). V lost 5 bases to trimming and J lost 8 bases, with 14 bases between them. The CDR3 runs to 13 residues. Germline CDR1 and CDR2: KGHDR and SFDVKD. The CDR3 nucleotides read TGTGCCACCAGTGTGGGGCCGGCACACGGCTACACCTTC. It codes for CATSVGPAHGYTF.

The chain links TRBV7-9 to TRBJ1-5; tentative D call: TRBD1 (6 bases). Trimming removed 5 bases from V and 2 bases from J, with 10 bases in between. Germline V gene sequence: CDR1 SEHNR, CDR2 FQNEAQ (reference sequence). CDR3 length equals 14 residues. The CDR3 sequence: CASSPRQGNQPQHF. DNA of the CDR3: TGTGCCAGCAGCCCTAGACAGGGCAATCAGCCCCAGCATTTT.

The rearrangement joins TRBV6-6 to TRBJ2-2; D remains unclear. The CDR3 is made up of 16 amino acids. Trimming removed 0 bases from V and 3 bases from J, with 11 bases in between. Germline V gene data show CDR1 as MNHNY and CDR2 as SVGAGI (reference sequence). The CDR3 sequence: CASSYSYRKDTGELFF. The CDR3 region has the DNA TGTGCCAGCAGTTACTCCTACAGAAAGGACACCGGGGAGCTGTTTTTT.

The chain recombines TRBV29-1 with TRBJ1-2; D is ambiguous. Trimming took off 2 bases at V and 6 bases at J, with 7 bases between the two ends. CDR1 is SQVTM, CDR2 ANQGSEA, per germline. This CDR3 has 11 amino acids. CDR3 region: CSVELGDGYTF. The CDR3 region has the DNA TGCAGCGTTGAACTAGGAGATGGCTACACCTTC.

The CDR3 nucleotides are TGTGCCAGCAGCTTCAGGGGAAATGAGCAGTTCTTC. This codes for CASSFRGNEQFF. The chain has TRBV5-6 and TRBJ2-1, with D tentatively TRBD1 (6 bases). Trimming left V 2 bases short and J 7 bases short, with 7 bases between. Germline values: CDR1 SGHDT, CDR2 YYEEEE. This CDR3 is built from 12 residues.

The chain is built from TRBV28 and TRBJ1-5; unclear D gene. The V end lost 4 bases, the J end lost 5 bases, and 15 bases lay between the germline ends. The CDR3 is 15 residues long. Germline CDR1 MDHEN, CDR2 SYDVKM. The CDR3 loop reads CASSSIQEGHQPQHF. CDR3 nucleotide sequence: TGTGCCAGCAGTTCCATTCAGGAAGGTCATCAGCCCCAGCATTTT.

The CDR3 loop is CASSMSSQETQYF. CDR3 nucleotide sequence: TGTGCCAGCAGCATGAGCTCCCAAGAGACCCAGTACTTC. The rearrangement links TRBV9 to TRBJ2-5; D gene unclear. The CDR3 is 13 amino acids. V was clipped by 4 bases and J by 1 base, with 8 bases between them. CDR1 and CDR2 from the germline V gene are SGDLS and YYNGEE. Full variable domain (missing parts from reference TRBV9 and TRBJ2-5): DSGVTQTPKHLITATGQRVTLRCSPRSGDLSVYWYQQSLDQGLQFLIQYYNGEERAKGNILERFSAQQFPDLHSELNLSSLELGDSALYFCASSMSSQETQYFGPGTRLLVL.

CDR3 loop: CATATGSNEKLFF. The DNA of the CDR3 is TGTGCCACGGCGACAGGCAGTAATGAAAAACTGTTTTTT. V is TRBV15 and J is TRBJ1-4, with a possible D match to TRBD1 (6 bases). The V gene's germline CDR1 is LNHNV and CDR2 YYDKDF (reference sequence). The ends were cut back, 9 bases at V and 4 bases at J, with 12 bases in the middle. The CDR3 totals 13 residues. The full variable domain, its missing parts supplied by reference TRBV15 and TRBJ1-4, is DAMVIQNPRYQVTQFGKPVTLSCSQTLNHNVMYWYQQKSSQAPKLLFHYYDKDFNNEADTPDNFQSRRPNTSFCFLDIRSPGLGDTAMYLCATATGSNEKLFFGSGTQLSVL.

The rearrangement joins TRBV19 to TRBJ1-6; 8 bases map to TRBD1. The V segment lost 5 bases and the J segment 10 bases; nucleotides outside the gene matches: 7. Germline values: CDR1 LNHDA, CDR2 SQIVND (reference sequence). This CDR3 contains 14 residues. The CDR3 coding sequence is TGTGCCAGTAGTTCAGGACAGGGTGAATCACCCCTCCACTTT. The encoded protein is CASSSGQGESPLHF.

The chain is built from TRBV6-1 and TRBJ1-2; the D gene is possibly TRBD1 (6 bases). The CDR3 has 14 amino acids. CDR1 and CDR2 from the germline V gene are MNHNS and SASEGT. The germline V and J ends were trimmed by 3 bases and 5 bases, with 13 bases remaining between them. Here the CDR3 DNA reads TGTGCCAGCAGTGATCACAGGGAGGGATATGGCTACACCTTC. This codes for CASSDHREGYGYTF.

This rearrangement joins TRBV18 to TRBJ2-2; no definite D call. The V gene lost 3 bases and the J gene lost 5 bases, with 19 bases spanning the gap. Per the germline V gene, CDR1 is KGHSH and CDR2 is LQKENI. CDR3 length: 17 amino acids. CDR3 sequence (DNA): TGTGCCAGCTCACCTGCCATCTCCGGGTCTCGGACCGGGGAGCTGTTTTTT. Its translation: CASSPAISGSRTGELFF.

CDR3 bases: TGTGCCAGCAGTTCCCAGGGGGCGAGACCTAATGAAAAACTGTTTTTT. Residues: CASSSQGARPNEKLFF. This chain joins TRBV27 and TRBJ1-4; 8 nucleotides agree with TRBD1. The J segment lost 3 bases and the V segment lost 4 bases, leaving 7 bases of the junction unmatched. This CDR3 is 16 amino acids long. Germline V gene data show CDR1 as MNHEY and CDR2 as SMNVEV (reference sequence).

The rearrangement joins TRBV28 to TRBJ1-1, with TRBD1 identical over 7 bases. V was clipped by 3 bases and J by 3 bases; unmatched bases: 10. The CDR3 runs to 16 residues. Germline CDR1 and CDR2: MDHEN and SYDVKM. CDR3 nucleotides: TGTGCCAGCAGTTTTACCCCGACAGGGATTGACACTGAAGCTTTCTTT. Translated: CASSFTPTGIDTEAFF. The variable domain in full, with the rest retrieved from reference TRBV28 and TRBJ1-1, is DVKVTQSSRYLVKRTGEKVFLECVQDMDHENMFWYRQDPGLGLRLIYFSYDVKMKEKGDIPEGYSVSREKKERFSLILESASTNQTSMYLCASSFTPTGIDTEAFFGQGTRLTVV.

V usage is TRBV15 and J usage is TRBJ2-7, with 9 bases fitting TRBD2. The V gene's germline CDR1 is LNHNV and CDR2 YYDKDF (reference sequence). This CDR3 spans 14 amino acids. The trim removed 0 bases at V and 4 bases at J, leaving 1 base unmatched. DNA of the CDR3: TGTGCCACCAGCAGAGATAGCGGGGGATACGAGCAGTACTTC. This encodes CATSRDSGGYEQYF.

CDR3 sequence reads: CASSLGQGRHAEAFF. The CDR3 bases are TGTGCCAGCAGCTTGGGACAGGGGCGTCACGCTGAAGCTTTCTTT. This rearrangement joins TRBV5-4 to TRBJ1-1; 8 bases line up with TRBD1. V trimming: 0 bases; J trimming: 6 bases; junction bases outside the gene matches: 7. The CDR3 loop spans 15 amino acids. Per the germline V gene, CDR1 is SGHNT and CDR2 is YYREEE (reference sequence).

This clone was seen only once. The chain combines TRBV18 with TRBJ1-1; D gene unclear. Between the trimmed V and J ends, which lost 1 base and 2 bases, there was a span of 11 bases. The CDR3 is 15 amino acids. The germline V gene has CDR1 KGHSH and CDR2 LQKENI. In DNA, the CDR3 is TGTGCCAGCTCACCACGAGGCAGAACAAACACTGAAGCTTTCTTT. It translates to CASSPRGRTNTEAFF.

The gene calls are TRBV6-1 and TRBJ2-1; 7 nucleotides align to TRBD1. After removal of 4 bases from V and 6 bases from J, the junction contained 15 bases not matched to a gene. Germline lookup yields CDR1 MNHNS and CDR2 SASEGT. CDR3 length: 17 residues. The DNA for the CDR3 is TGTGCCAGCAGTGGGGGTTTTGGGACAGACGAACCCAATGAGCAGTTCTTC. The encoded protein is CASSGGFGTDEPNEQFF.

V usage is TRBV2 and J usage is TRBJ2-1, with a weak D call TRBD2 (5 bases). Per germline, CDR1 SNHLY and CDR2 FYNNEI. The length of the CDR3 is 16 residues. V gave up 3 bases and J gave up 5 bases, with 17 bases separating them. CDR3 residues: CASSDLTSTTHNEQFF. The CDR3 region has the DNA TGTGCCAGCAGTGATCTTACTAGTACCACGCACAATGAGCAGTTCTTC.

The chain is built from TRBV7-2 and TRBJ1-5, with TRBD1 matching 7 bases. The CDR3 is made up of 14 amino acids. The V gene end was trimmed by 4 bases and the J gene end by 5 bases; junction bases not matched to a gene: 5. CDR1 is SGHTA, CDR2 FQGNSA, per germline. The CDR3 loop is CASSSGQYYQPQHF. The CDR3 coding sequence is TGTGCCAGCAGCTCGGGACAGTACTATCAGCCCCAGCATTTT.

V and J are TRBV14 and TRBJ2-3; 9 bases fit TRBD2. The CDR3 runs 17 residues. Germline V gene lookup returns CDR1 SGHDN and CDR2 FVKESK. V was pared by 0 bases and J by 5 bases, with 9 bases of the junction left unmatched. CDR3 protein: CASSQDRLAVGEDTQYF. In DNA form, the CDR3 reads TGTGCCAGCAGCCAAGACCGACTAGCGGTGGGGGAAGATACGCAGTATTTT.